One and the same sample provided the 27 T cell receptor beta chains below, sequenced in a study of blood T cell repertoires in COVID-19. Profiling relied on immunoSEQ multiplex PCR, and the TCRdb table lists in-frame clones only, not all of them. The sample has under 150,000 clones, around 77% seen once. What was sequenced was peripheral blood. The receptors here all came from a man aged 50-60 years with active or convalescent COVID-19.

This sequence joins TRBV2 and TRBJ1-5; D is unresolved. The CDR3 has 16 residues. Trimming pared 3 bases from V and 2 bases from J, leaving 14 bases between. The germline CDR1 and CDR2 sequences are SNHLY and FYNNEI. The CDR3 DNA reads as TGTGCCAGCAGTGAGGTACGGGTGAGGGGCAATCAGCCCCAGCATTTT. As protein: CASSEVRVRGNQPQHF.

The CDR3 DNA follows: TGTGCCAGCAGCCAACAGGGCGCCCTTCAGCCCCAGCATTTT. The encoded protein is CASSQQGALQPQHF. V is TRBV3-1 (or the pseudogene TRBV3-2) and J is TRBJ1-5, with D maybe TRBD1 (5 bases). Germline CDR1 is LGHDT and CDR2 is YNNKEL (reference sequence). V was pared by 2 bases and J by 6 bases, with 11 bases between. The CDR3 runs to 14 residues.

The CDR3 DNA is TGTGCCAGCAGCCAAGCCGCACAGGGGAACACTGAAGCTTTCTTT. Residues: CASSQAAQGNTEAFF. This chain connects TRBV3-1 (or the pseudogene TRBV3-2) to TRBJ1-1, with D possibly matching TRBD1 (6 bases). The CDR3 contains 15 residues. Trimming stripped 1 base from V and 1 base from J, with 10 bases between. Germline-derived CDR1 and CDR2 are LGHDT and YNNKEL (reference sequence).

A single count supports this clone. The rearrangement links TRBV24-1 to TRBJ1-2, with D unresolved. This CDR3 is built from 13 residues. V was clipped by 4 bases and J by 2 bases, with 7 bases between them. The V gene's germline CDR1 is KGHDR and CDR2 SFDVKD. The chain's CDR3 is CATSEGGNYGYTF. CDR3 DNA: TGTGCCACCAGTGAAGGCGGGAACTATGGCTACACCTTC.

This chain joins TRBV27 and TRBJ1-6; D is ambiguous. Trimming left V 5 bases short and J 4 bases short, with 12 bases between. Germline V gene sequence: CDR1 MNHEY, CDR2 SMNVEV (reference sequence). The CDR3 covers 15 residues. CDR3 protein: CASSPPFVYNSPLHF. The DNA for the CDR3 is TGTGCCAGCAGTCCTCCGTTCGTATATAATTCACCCCTCCACTTT.

This sequence joins TRBV7-8 and TRBJ2-1, with D possibly matching TRBD2 (5 bases). The CDR3 has 14 amino acids. Germline V gene sequence: CDR1 SGHVS, CDR2 FQNEAQ. Trimming took off 1 base at V and 8 bases at J, with 12 bases between the two ends. The CDR3: CASSLVGLADEQFF. The CDR3 DNA follows: TGTGCCAGCAGCTTAGTTGGGCTAGCAGATGAGCAGTTCTTC.

V usage is TRBV2 and J usage is TRBJ2-2, with D perhaps TRBD2 (5 bases). Trimming removed 5 bases from V and 2 bases from J, with 12 bases in between. The CDR3 runs to 15 residues. The V gene's germline CDR1 is SNHLY and CDR2 FYNNEI. CDR3 region: CASSWGGGNTGELFF. The DNA of the CDR3 is TGTGCCAGCAGTTGGGGTGGAGGAAACACCGGGGAGCTGTTTTTT.

V usage is TRBV6-5 and J usage is TRBJ2-1; 9 bases are shared with TRBD2. V trimming: 5 bases; J trimming: 5 bases; junction bases outside the gene matches: 4. Germline CDR1 reads MNHEY; CDR2 reads SVGAGI. CDR3 length: 14 residues. Here the CDR3 DNA reads TGTGCCAGCAGTCGGGCGGGAGGGAACAATGAGCAGTTCTTC. The encoded protein is CASSRAGGNNEQFF.

This chain connects TRBV7-8 to TRBJ2-7, with 7 bases fitting TRBD2. This CDR3 contains 14 residues. Trimming took 10 bases from V and 2 from J; bases not matched to a gene: 11. Germline values: CDR1 SGHVS, CDR2 FQNEAQ. The CDR3 coding sequence is TGTGCCACCGCCATTACCGGGACTACCTACGAGCAGTACTTC. This codes for CATAITGTTYEQYF.

The gene calls are TRBV9 and TRBJ1-1, with a weak D call TRBD1 (5 bases). The CDR3 sequence is 15 residues long. Germline-derived CDR1 and CDR2 are SGDLS and YYNGEE. V dropped 4 bases and J dropped 4 bases, with 17 bases sitting between them. The CDR3: CASSFTPGEATEAFF. In DNA form, the CDR3 reads TGTGCCAGCAGCTTTACTCCGGGGGAGGCCACTGAAGCTTTCTTT. The full variable domain, completed using reference TRBV9 and TRBJ1-1, is DSGVTQTPKHLITATGQRVTLRCSPRSGDLSVYWYQQSLDQGLQFLIQYYNGEERAKGNILERFSAQQFPDLHSELNLSSLELGDSALYFCASSFTPGEATEAFFGQGTRLTVV.

The rearrangement uses TRBV5-6 and TRBJ2-5; 11 nucleotides align to TRBD1. CDR3 length: 16 residues. V lost 3 bases to trimming and J lost 1 base; unmatched junction nucleotides: 5. Germline V gives CDR1 SGHDT, CDR2 YYEEEE. The CDR3 loop is CASSYGTGGFQETQYF. CDR3 coding DNA: TGTGCCAGCAGCTACGGGACAGGGGGATTCCAAGAGACCCAGTACTTC.

This CDR3 reads CASSRTGTSGYMSSYNEQFF. The CDR3 region has the DNA TGTGCCAGCAGCCGTACGGGCACTAGCGGGTACATGAGCTCCTACAATGAGCAGTTCTTC. The rearrangement uses TRBV7-6 and TRBJ2-1, with 9 bases that match TRBD2. Germline assignment: CDR1 SGHVS and CDR2 FNYEAQ. The V and J ends lost 5 bases and 0 bases, in that order; junction bases with no gene match: 17. The CDR3 sequence is 20 residues long.

This clone is a singleton in its sample. This chain's CDR3 is CASSQESTSVHNEQFF. CDR3 in DNA: TGCGCCAGCAGCCAAGAATCGACTAGCGTTCACAATGAGCAGTTCTTC. This chain uses TRBV4-1 with TRBJ2-1, with 8 bases that match TRBD2. There are 16 residues in the CDR3. Germline CDR1 reads MGHRA; CDR2 reads YSYEKL. Unmatched junction bases numbered 6, after V lost 0 bases and J lost 5 bases.

This sequence joins TRBV19 and TRBJ2-5, with 7 bases identical to TRBD2. CDR1 and CDR2 from the germline V gene are LNHDA and SQIVND (reference sequence). CDR3 length: 15 residues. With 6 bases clipped from V and 4 bases from J, the junction kept 11 bases outside the gene matches. The CDR3 spells CASRAAGEFTETQYF. The DNA for the CDR3 is TGTGCCAGTAGGGCGGCGGGAGAATTTACAGAGACCCAGTACTTC. The full variable domain, its missing parts supplied by reference TRBV19 and TRBJ2-5, is DGGITQSPKYLFRKEGQNVTLSCEQNLNHDAMYWYRQDPGQGLRLIYYSQIVNDFQKGDIAEGYSVSREKKESFPLTVTSAQKNPTAFYLCASRAAGEFTETQYFGPGTRLLVL.

In this sample, this clone turned up a few times. CDR3: CASRRRGQGGGGHGPEAFF. As DNA, the CDR3 is TGTGCCAGCCGCCGCCGGGGGCAGGGGGGTGGGGGCCATGGCCCTGAAGCTTTCTTT. V is TRBV28 and J is TRBJ1-1; 7 positions agree with TRBD1. CDR3 length equals 19 residues. Germline CDR1 reads MDHEN; CDR2 reads SYDVKM. V shed 8 bases, J shed 6 bases, and the junction held 27 bases outside the gene matches.

V usage is TRBV25-1 and J usage is TRBJ2-2, with 9 bases lining up with TRBD2. This CDR3 region has 15 residues. V dropped 8 bases and J dropped 3; count of bases not matched to a gene: 7. Germline-derived CDR1 and CDR2 are MGHDK and SYGVNS. In nucleotides, the CDR3 is TGTGCCAGCCGATGGGGACTAGCCGACACCGGGGAGCTGTTTTTT. Amino acid sequence: CASRWGLADTGELFF.

This clone was observed once. This CDR3 is CASSLTGTEQYF. CDR3 DNA: TGTGCCAGCAGCCTGACAGGGACCGAGCAGTACTTC. The chain links TRBV11-1 to TRBJ2-7, with TRBD1 matching over 7 bases. The V gene end was trimmed by 5 bases and the J gene end by 6 bases; junction bases not matched to a gene: 4. From germline, CDR1 is SGHAT and CDR2 FQDESV (reference sequence). CDR3 size: 12 residues.

The rearrangement uses TRBV5-1 and TRBJ2-7; TRBD2 matches at 10 bases. The V segment lost 0 bases and the J segment 6 bases; nucleotides outside the gene matches: 9. Germline assignment: CDR1 SGHRS and CDR2 YFSETQ. The CDR3 spans 16 residues. CDR3 protein: CASSLEASGSLAEQYF. The CDR3 nucleotides are TGCGCCAGCAGCTTGGAGGCTAGCGGGAGTCTCGCCGAGCAGTACTTC.

The chain has TRBV7-3 and TRBJ1-1; 10 bases agree with TRBD1. The J segment lost 8 bases and the V segment lost 3 bases, leaving 6 bases of the junction unmatched. Germline V gene data show CDR1 as SGHTA and CDR2 as FQGTGA. The CDR3 is made up of 14 amino acids. The CDR3 region has the DNA TGTGCCAGCAGCTTGACAGGGGGCGCATCCGAAGCTTTCTTT. Translated: CASSLTGGASEAFF.

The V call is TRBV12-2, the J call TRBJ2-7; TRBD1, as called in the table, went unchecked against the DNA. TRBV12-2 is designated a pseudogene. The CDR3 is made up of 17 amino acids. The CDR3 nucleotides read TGTGCAAGTCGCTTAGCGAACCGGGACAGGCTGCCCTACGAGCAGTACTTC. This codes for CASRLANRDRLPYEQYF.

The table lists this clone with a few counts. The chain has TRBV11-1 and TRBJ2-1; 9 bases match TRBD2. The germline gives CDR1 SGHAT, CDR2 FQDESV (reference sequence). V was clipped by 4 bases and J by 4 bases; unmatched bases: 8. The length of the CDR3 is 16 residues. The CDR3 loop reads CASSSSSGRRYNEQFF. CDR3 nucleotide sequence: TGTGCCAGCAGCTCTAGTAGCGGGAGAAGGTACAATGAGCAGTTCTTC.

This rearrangement joins TRBV25-1 to TRBJ1-2, with 8 bases fitting TRBD1. This CDR3 contains 14 residues. The V gene end was trimmed by 4 bases and the J gene end by 4 bases; junction bases not matched to a gene: 5. Germline V gene sequence: CDR1 MGHDK, CDR2 SYGVNS. CDR3 DNA sequence: TGTGCCAGCAGTGCAGGGCAGGGGGCCTATGGCTACACCTTC. This codes for CASSAGQGAYGYTF.

The CDR3 loop reads CASSQTAGVRSPLHF. CDR3 nucleotide sequence: TGTGCCAGCAGCCAAACGGCAGGGGTCAGGTCACCCCTCCACTTT. The J gene is TRBJ1-6, the V gene TRBV3-1 (or the pseudogene TRBV3-2); maybe TRBD1 (6 bases). CDR3 length: 15 amino acids. Germline lookup yields CDR1 LGHDT and CDR2 YNNKEL (reference sequence). With 2 bases removed from V and 10 bases from J, the gap between germline ends came to 15 bases.

This clone has only a few counts. The rearrangement links TRBV2 to TRBJ2-7, with D perhaps TRBD2 (6 bases). Germline V gives CDR1 SNHLY, CDR2 FYNNEI. Deletions cut 4 bases from V and 2 bases from J, with 9 bases between. The CDR3 runs 13 residues. CDR3 nucleotides: TGTGCCAGCAGTGGGAGGGTCCCCTACGAGCAGTACTTC. Its protein is CASSGRVPYEQYF.

The sample holds one count of this clone. The chain links TRBV2 to TRBJ2-1, with TRBD2 identical over 10 bases. The CDR3 is 15 residues long. Germline-derived CDR1 and CDR2 are SNHLY and FYNNEI. J lost 0 bases, V lost 6 bases, and 2 bases had no gene match. CDR3 region: CASRGLASSYNEQFF. The CDR3 DNA follows: TGTGCCAGCAGGGGACTAGCGAGCTCCTACAATGAGCAGTTCTTC.

V and J are TRBV5-4 and TRBJ2-7; D unclear. Germline V gives CDR1 SGHNT, CDR2 YYREEE (reference sequence). The CDR3 loop spans 15 amino acids. V shed 0 bases and J shed 2 bases, with 12 bases lying between them. CDR3 in DNA: TGTGCCAGCAGCTTGGAGATCGCCACAGCCTACGAGCAGTACTTC. Protein product: CASSLEIATAYEQYF.

The rearrangement uses TRBV7-9 and TRBJ2-7; the D is unclear. The ends were cut back, 5 bases at V and 4 bases at J, with 12 bases in the middle. The germline V gene encodes CDR1 SEHNR and CDR2 FQNEAQ (reference sequence). There are 13 residues in the CDR3. In DNA, the CDR3 is TGTGCCAGCAGCCCCCCCCTTGCGTACGAGCAGTACTTC. Residues: CASSPPLAYEQYF.